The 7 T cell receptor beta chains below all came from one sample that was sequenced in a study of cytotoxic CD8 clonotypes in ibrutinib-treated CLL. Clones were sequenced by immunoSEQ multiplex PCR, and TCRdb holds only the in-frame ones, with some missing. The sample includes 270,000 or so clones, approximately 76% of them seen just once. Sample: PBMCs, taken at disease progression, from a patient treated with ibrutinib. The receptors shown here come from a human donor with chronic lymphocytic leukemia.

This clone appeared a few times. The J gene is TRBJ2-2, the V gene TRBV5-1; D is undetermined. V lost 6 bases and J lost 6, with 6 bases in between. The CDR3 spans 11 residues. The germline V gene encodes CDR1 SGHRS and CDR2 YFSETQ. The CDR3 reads CASIAAGELFF. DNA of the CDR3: TGCGCCAGCATTGCCGCCGGGGAGCTGTTTTTT.

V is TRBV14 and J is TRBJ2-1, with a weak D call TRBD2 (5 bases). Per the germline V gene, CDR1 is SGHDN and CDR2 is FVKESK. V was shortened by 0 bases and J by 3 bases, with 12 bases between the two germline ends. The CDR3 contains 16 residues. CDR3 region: CASSQDLGLRYNEQFF. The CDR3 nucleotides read TGTGCCAGCAGCCAAGATCTCGGACTTCGCTACAATGAGCAGTTCTTC.

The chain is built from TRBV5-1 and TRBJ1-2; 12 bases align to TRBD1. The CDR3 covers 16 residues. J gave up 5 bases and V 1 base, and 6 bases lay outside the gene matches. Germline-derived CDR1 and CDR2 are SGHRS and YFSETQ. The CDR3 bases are TGCGCCAGCAGCTTGTGGGGACAGGGGGCGCGGTATGGCTACACCTTC. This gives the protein CASSLWGQGARYGYTF.

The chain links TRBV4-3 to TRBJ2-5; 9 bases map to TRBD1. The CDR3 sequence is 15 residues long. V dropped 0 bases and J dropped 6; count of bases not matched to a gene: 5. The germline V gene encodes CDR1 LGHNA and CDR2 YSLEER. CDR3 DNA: TGCGCCAGCAGCCAAGAACCGGACAGGGGACAGACCCAGTACTTC. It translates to CASSQEPDRGQTQYF.

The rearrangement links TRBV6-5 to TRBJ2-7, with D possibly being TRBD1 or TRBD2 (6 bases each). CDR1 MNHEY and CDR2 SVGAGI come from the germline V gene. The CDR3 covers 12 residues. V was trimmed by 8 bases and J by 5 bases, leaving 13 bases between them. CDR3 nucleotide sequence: TGTGCCAGCCTGTCGGGGGCCAACGAGCAGTACTTC. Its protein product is CASLSGANEQYF.

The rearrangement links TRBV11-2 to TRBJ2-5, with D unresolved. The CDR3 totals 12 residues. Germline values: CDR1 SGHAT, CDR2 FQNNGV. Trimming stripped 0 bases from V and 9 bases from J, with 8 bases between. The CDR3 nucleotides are TGTGCCAGCAGCTTAGACCAGAGGTCCCAGTACTTC. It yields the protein CASSLDQRSQYF.

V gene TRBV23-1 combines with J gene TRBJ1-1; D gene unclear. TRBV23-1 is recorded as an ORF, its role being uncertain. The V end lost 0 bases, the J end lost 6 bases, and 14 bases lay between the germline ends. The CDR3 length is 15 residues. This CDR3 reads CASSQSGGRNAEAFF. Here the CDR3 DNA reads TGCGCCAGCAGTCAATCAGGAGGGCGAAACGCTGAAGCTTTCTTT.